This T cell receptor beta chain was observed in a study of multiple sclerosis patients with progressive multifocal leukoencephalopathy. Every PCR reaction included synthetic inline CDR3 controls for all V-J pairings. Method: immunoSEQ multiplex PCR; TCRdb's copy keeps in-frame clones and lacks some. The table includes 25,000 to 35,000 clones, roughly 89% detected once. The time point denotes: time of PML onset. JC virus DNA in cerebrospinal fluid confirmed the PML diagnosis. At PML onset, T3 blood samples were taken. The CDR3 is 16 residues long. Germline values: CDR1 SGHDN, CDR2 FVKESK. V was shortened by 0 bases and J by 0 bases, with 11 bases between the two germline ends. This clone came up a few times.

The source is a woman aged 40 to 50 with progressive multifocal leukoencephalopathy. The chain carries TRBV14 and TRBJ1-1; D is unclear. The material sequenced was PBMCs, taken from a patient treated with natalizumab. The CDR3 loop reads CASSQDAGLMNTEAFF. CDR3 nucleotide sequence: TGTGCCAGCAGCCAAGATGCTGGTTTGATGAACACTGAAGCTTTCTTT. The full variable domain, completed using reference TRBV14 and TRBJ1-1, is EAGVTQFPSHSVIEKGQTVTLRCDPISGHDNLYWYRRVMGKEIKFLLHFVKESKQDESGMPNNRFLAERTGGTYSTLKVQPAELEDSGVYFCASSQDAGLMNTEAFFGQGTRLTVV.